The 22 T cell receptor beta chains below come from one sample, sequenced in a study of PD-1 blockade in classical Hodgkin lymphoma. TCRdb's table, derived via immunoSEQ multiplex PCR, lists solely in-frame clones and lacks some. The sample includes about 46,000 clones, roughly 93% of them seen just once. The time point here: newly diagnosed, previously untreated cHL patient sample. The specimen was peripheral blood mononuclear cells (PBMCs). These receptors were obtained from a human donor with classical Hodgkin lymphoma.

The J gene is TRBJ1-5, the V gene TRBV6-4; no firm D call. Germline CDR1 and CDR2: MRHNA and SNTAGT. Trimming stripped 6 bases from V and 1 base from J, with 13 bases between. CDR3 length equals 15 residues. The CDR3 DNA is TGTGCCAGCAGAGCAGAGTCGGGGAGCAATCAGCCCCAGCATTTT. It codes for CASRAESGSNQPQHF.

The chain has TRBV4-2 and TRBJ2-2; the D call may be TRBD1 or TRBD2 (5 bases each). This CDR3 contains 16 residues. Trimming left V 4 bases short and J 3 bases short, with 15 bases between. The V gene's germline CDR1 is LGHNA and CDR2 YNFKEQ. The DNA of the CDR3 is TGTGCCAGCAGCCTCGGGACGGCCGATTACACCGGGGAGCTGTTTTTT. Protein sequence: CASSLGTADYTGELFF.

The chain employs TRBV4-2 and TRBJ2-4; 7 positions agree with TRBD2. The germline CDR1 and CDR2 sequences are LGHNA and YNFKEQ. V trimming: 0 bases; J trimming: 8 bases; junction bases outside the gene matches: 22. The CDR3 covers 20 residues. The CDR3, as DNA: TGTGCCAGCAGCCAAGATGATGGGGGAGGGCCTGGATCGACGCGATACATTCAGTACTTC. Its translation: CASSQDDGGGPGSTRYIQYF.

The J gene is TRBJ2-3, the V gene TRBV28; 8 bases are a match to TRBD1. This CDR3 has 12 residues. Germline V gene data show CDR1 as MDHEN and CDR2 as SYDVKM. V shed 8 bases, J shed 6 bases, and the junction held 4 bases outside the gene matches. Here the CDR3 reads CASVTGGDTQYF. The DNA of the CDR3 is TGTGCCAGCGTTACAGGGGGGGATACGCAGTATTTT.

The chain employs TRBV25-1 and TRBJ1-3, with a weak D call TRBD1 (5 bases). The CDR3 contains 18 residues. Trimming took 0 bases from V and 0 from J, leaving 15 bases between them. Germline V gene sequence: CDR1 MGHDK, CDR2 SYGVNS. DNA of the CDR3: TGTGCCAGCAGTGAATATAAGGTTGGGGGGACCTCTGGAAACACCATATATTTT. Protein sequence: CASSEYKVGGTSGNTIYF.

The CDR3 spells CASSLSTAGELFF. CDR3 nucleotide sequence: TGTGCCAGCAGCTTATCGACAGCCGGGGAGCTGTTTTTT. This chain joins TRBV7-9 and TRBJ2-2, with D possibly matching TRBD1 (5 bases). The CDR3 sequence is 13 residues long. Trimming stripped 2 bases from V and 6 bases from J, with 7 bases between. Germline V gene lookup returns CDR1 SEHNR and CDR2 FQNEAQ (reference sequence).

The chain couples TRBV6-1 to TRBJ2-7; 8 positions match TRBD1. The V and J ends lost 5 bases and 4 bases, in that order; junction bases with no gene match: 7. CDR1 is MNHNS and CDR2 is SASEGT in the germline V gene. This CDR3 spans 14 amino acids. Written as DNA, the CDR3 is TGTGCCAGCAGTCTTCGGACAGGGAATTACGAGCAGTACGTC. Translation: CASSLRTGNYEQYV.

The chain recombines TRBV19 with TRBJ1-2; 8 nucleotides line up with TRBD1. The V gene end was trimmed by 4 bases and the J gene end by 8 bases; junction bases not matched to a gene: 9. There are 14 residues in the CDR3. Germline CDR1 and CDR2: LNHDA and SQIVND (reference sequence). DNA for the CDR3: TGTGCCAGTAGTAAGACAGGGGATGCGAAGGGCTACACCTTC. Amino acids: CASSKTGDAKGYTF.

The rearrangement joins TRBV6-1 to TRBJ1-5; D ambiguous. Germline V CDR1 and CDR2: MNHNS, SASEGT. Trimming pared 2 bases from V and 5 bases from J, leaving 7 bases between. This CDR3 has 13 amino acids. DNA of the CDR3: TGTGCCAGCAGTGAAATATATGATCAGCCCCAGCATTTT. Translating gives CASSEIYDQPQHF.

This chain joins TRBV2 and TRBJ2-2; 7 nucleotides line up with TRBD1. Per the germline V gene, CDR1 is SNHLY and CDR2 is FYNNEI. V dropped 7 bases and J dropped 5; count of bases not matched to a gene: 7. The CDR3 has 14 residues. The DNA for the CDR3 is TGTGCCAGCATGAGACAGGGAAATACCGGGGAGCTGTTTTTT. Protein product: CASMRQGNTGELFF. Together with reference TRBV2 and TRBJ2-2, the CDR3 gives the full variable domain: EPEVTQTPSHQVTQMGQEVILRCVPISNHLYFYWYRQILGQKVEFLVSFYNNEISEKSEIFDDQFSVERPDGSNFTLKIRSTKLEDSAMYFCASMRQGNTGELFFGEGSRLTVL.

This clone appeared a few times. The genes are TRBV6-1 and TRBJ1-2; weak D call: TRBD1 (5 bases). This CDR3 is built from 14 residues. Trimming pared 5 bases from V and 8 bases from J, leaving 18 bases between. Germline V lookup: CDR1 MNHNS, CDR2 SASEGT. The CDR3 DNA is TGTGCCAGCAGTAGGGACGGGACCGGCGGGGGCTACACCTTC. It is translated as CASSRDGTGGGYTF.

The chain uses TRBV5-4 and TRBJ1-4, with D tentatively TRBD1 (5 bases). The V and J ends lost 0 bases and 4 bases respectively, with 10 bases between them. The CDR3 is made up of 15 amino acids. Germline-derived CDR1 and CDR2 are SGHNT and YYREEE (reference sequence). Written as DNA, the CDR3 is TGTGCCAGCAGCTTGGGGGTCCAGGGTAATGAAAAACTGTTTTTT. As protein: CASSLGVQGNEKLFF. Based on the CDR3 plus reference TRBV5-4 and TRBJ1-4, the full variable domain is ETGVTQSPTHLIKTRGQQVTLRCSSQSGHNTVSWYQQALGQGPQFIFQYYREEENGRGNFPPRFSGLQFPNYSSELNVNALELDDSALYLCASSLGVQGNEKLFFGSGTQLSVL.

This rearrangement joins TRBV4-1 to TRBJ1-2; 7 bases fit TRBD1. V trimming: 2 bases; J trimming: 8 bases; junction bases outside the gene matches: 8. Germline values: CDR1 MGHRA, CDR2 YSYEKL. This CDR3 contains 14 residues. CDR3 loop: CASSQNDRVAGYTF. The CDR3 DNA is TGCGCCAGCAGCCAAAACGACAGGGTCGCGGGCTACACCTTC.

V usage is TRBV19 and J usage is TRBJ1-1, with D hard to call. V was pared by 7 bases and J by 3 bases, with 18 bases between. Germline V gives CDR1 LNHDA, CDR2 SQIVND (reference sequence). The CDR3 totals 15 residues. The CDR3 DNA reads TGTGCCAGTATCCCGCCTACGATGTCCGACACTGAAGCTTTCTTT. Its protein is CASIPPTMSDTEAFF.

This clone has only a few counts. The V call is TRBV2, the J call TRBJ1-1, with D tentatively TRBD1 (5 bases). The CDR3 runs to 12 residues. The germline V and J ends were trimmed by 6 bases and 11 bases, with 16 bases remaining between them. The germline gives CDR1 SNHLY, CDR2 FYNNEI. CDR3 residues: CASRSYTSGAFF. The CDR3 bases are TGTGCCAGCAGGAGTTACACGTCAGGGGCTTTCTTT.

J is TRBJ2-5 and V is TRBV6-1; D possibly matches TRBD1 or TRBD2 (5 bases each). CDR1 and CDR2 from the germline V gene are MNHNS and SASEGT. V lost 6 bases to trimming and J lost 1 base, with 15 bases between them. The length of the CDR3 is 15 residues. In DNA form, the CDR3 reads TGTGCCAGCAGGTTATCGGGACGCGCCCAAGAGACCCAGTACTTC. Its translation: CASRLSGRAQETQYF.

In DNA form, the CDR3 reads TGTGCCAGCTCCCGTGACGGGACAGCCTCCTACGAGCAGTACTTC. Its protein product is CASSRDGTASYEQYF. The gene calls are TRBV18 and TRBJ2-7; 7 bases align to TRBD1. In germline, CDR1 is KGHSH, CDR2 LQKENI. CDR3 length: 15 residues. Germline trimming cut 6 bases from V and 0 bases from J; bases unmatched to any gene: 8. Variable domain in full (rest from reference TRBV18 and TRBJ2-7): NAGVMQNPRHLVRRRGQEARLRCSPMKGHSHVYWYRQLPEEGLKFMVYLQKENIIDESGMPKERFSAEFPKEGPSILRIQQVVRGDSAAYFCASSRDGTASYEQYFGPGTRLTVT.

This chain connects TRBV5-1 to TRBJ2-2; D possibly corresponds to TRBD1 (7 bases). Germline CDR1 is SGHRS and CDR2 is YFSETQ. The CDR3 has 15 residues. The ends were cut back, 4 bases at V and 1 base at J, with 11 bases in the middle. CDR3: CASSPGDRNTGELFF. The CDR3 coding sequence is TGCGCCAGCAGCCCGGGGGACAGGAACACCGGGGAGCTGTTTTTT.

The chain has TRBV28 and TRBJ1-2; TRBD1 might be the D (6 bases). From germline, CDR1 is MDHEN and CDR2 SYDVKM. The CDR3 length is 14 residues. The V and J ends lost 6 bases and 4 bases respectively, with 15 bases between them. The CDR3 region has the DNA TGTGCCAGCAGGGACCTTGGGGGCATCTATGGCTACACCTTC. Its translation is CASRDLGGIYGYTF.

This sequence joins TRBV13 and TRBJ2-2, with 9 bases lining up with TRBD1. The CDR3 is 16 residues long. V shed 5 bases and J 6 bases; nucleotides not matched to a gene: 10. Per germline, CDR1 PRHDT and CDR2 FYEKMQ (reference sequence). CDR3 bases: TGTGCCAGCAGCCAGAACCCACAGGGGGCGGCCGGGGAGCTGTTTTTT. Its translation: CASSQNPQGAAGELFF.

V gene TRBV20-1 combines with J gene TRBJ2-5; no reliable D call. V was clipped by 5 bases and J by 4 bases, with 8 bases between them. The CDR3 runs to 11 residues. The germline V gene has CDR1 DFQATT and CDR2 SNEGSKA (reference sequence). CDR3 residues: CSALWRETQYF. The CDR3 DNA follows: TGCAGTGCTTTGTGGAGAGAGACCCAGTACTTC.

The genes are TRBV18 and TRBJ1-2; a possible D gene is TRBD1 (5 bases). The germline V gene has CDR1 KGHSH and CDR2 LQKENI. The CDR3 is 15 amino acids. V gave up 5 bases and J gave up 7 bases, with 20 bases separating them. The CDR3 DNA sequence: TGTGCCAGCTCAGCTGGCGGGGGAAGCATAGCTGGCTACACCTTC. Its protein is CASSAGGGSIAGYTF.